Detailed here is one T cell receptor (beta chain). The antigen it binds to is not known. Base-call qualities are not available, and no considerably larger clone is one nucleotide away. Using the deep immunoSEQ assay, multiplex PCR amplified TCR CDR3 regions from genomic DNA. For each cell subset, the extracted genomic DNA was distributed evenly across all wells of several immunoSEQ 96-well plates, and each plate served as one replicate. For sorted subsets, each replicate PCR was loaded with roughly 200 ng genomic DNA, equivalent to 30,000 or so T cell genomes. Purified libraries were quantified with a Qubit 3.0 fluorometer, sized on a Bioanalyzer 2100, and re-quantified with the KAPA Library Quantification kit. A separate single-read 150-cycle Illumina NextSeq 550 flow cell was used to sequence each immunoSEQ 96-well plate. In the source study's methods: The immunoSEQ output contained only junctional sequences without quality scores, so filtering could not match that applied to full-length reads. To assign V/J genes and CDR3, sequences were annotated against IMGT germline references using PyIR, a Python wrapper for IgBLAST v1.9. Reads were filtered out if the reads had weak V/J assignments (E-value above 1e-6), no CDR3, stop codons, out-of-frame junctions, or ambiguous translated residues. A V3J clonotype was defined by an identical inferred V gene, J gene, and CDR3 amino acid sequence. Percentage overlap between repertoires was computed as shared unique clonotypes divided by the size of the smaller repertoire. Three approaches were used to assess repertoire richness: RTK rarefaction, the Chao1 estimator, and Recon v2.1 estimates of unobserved clonotypes. Generation probabilities for all TCRbeta clonotypes obtained by the gDNA method from four donors were computed using OLGA. TCRdb retrieved this table from immuneACCESS and kept in-frame rearrangements only. Not all clones are present; in checked studies, unresolved V genes account for under half, and no reason is known for the remainder. D and trimming were read from the DNA, whereas the V and J calls and clone size are those reported in that table. This sample gives millions of clones in total; less than 95% of them show up just once. Together, the top ten hold roughly 1% of the sample.

These data come from a study of shared clonotypes between healthy human individuals (dated by TCRdb to 2020 to 2021). Context from the whole study: Two women and a few men aged 18 to 49 years were included in the cohort. For each donor, CD4 naive and CD4 memory were each given three plates, CD8 naive was given two plates, and CD8 memory was given one plate. To estimate repertoire size and how much clonotypes are shared between individuals, the study performed deep sequencing of blood TCR repertoires from 4 to 6 healthy adults. To increase sequencing depth and limit assay-specific biases, different laboratories used diverse techniques to prepare libraries and sequence TCR repertoires. Per donor, leukapheresis produced somewhere between about 0.8 and 9 billion PBMCs. Broader findings and caveats from the paper: Clonotypes shared by all four sorted-subset donors showed higher generation probabilities than non-shared clonotypes. Based on pairwise subsampling, the degree of clonotype sharing among donors was expected to be affected by sequencing depth. Sampling was limited to blood, and TCR repertoires in tissue likely differ from TCR repertoires in blood. Approximately 4.8% of naive CD4, around 3.6% of naive CD8, approximately 2% of memory CD4, and over 0.35% of memory CD8 clonotypes were shared across a few donors. Because the study included only a small number of donors, the genetic and exposure-history diversity represented was limited. Incomplete sequencing was indicated by rarefaction of sorted-subset datasets, despite the large sequencing depth. Larger estimated clonotype richness was generally found for naive subsets than for memory subsets.

The germline V gene specifies SQVTM as CDR1 and ANQGSEA as CDR2. Including the terminal cysteine and phenylalanine, the CDR3 comprises 15 residues. Only the CDR3 DNA is retained, 45 bases long and in frame from the first base. V is pruned by 5 bases and J by 0 bases, leaving 5 bases of the junction without a gene match. CD8 naive samples were obtained by positive selection for CCR7 among CD45RO-negative cells, yielding a CD45RA+CCR7+ population from which TemRA cells were excluded. The donors were healthy, HIV-negative adults who had no recently reported acute infections or vaccinations. All donors were Caucasian adults living in Nashville, Tennessee, USA. Blood was obtained by leukapheresis, after which PBMCs were separated by Ficoll-Histopaque density gradient centrifugation and cryopreserved in liquid nitrogen vapor phase. Purity and quantity of every magnetically sorted T cell population were checked by analytical flow cytometry. Each sorted fraction had its genomic DNA isolated and then quantified by UV absorbance on a Nanodrop 2000c.

The sequenced sample consisted of naive CD8+ T cells sorted from blood. This specimen's cell subset or site label, per the study, means: CD45RA+CCR7+. The chain uses TRBV29-1 and TRBJ1-4; 8 middle bases align to TRBD1. The TCR was taken from a man younger than 30 in good health. The CDR3 region reads CSVPGQGATNEKLFF. The sequenced DNA: TGCAGCGTTCCCGGACAGGGCGCAACTAATGAAAAACTGTTTTTT.